This T cell receptor (beta chain) comes out of a study of control samples from healthy donors and cancer patients. Assay: immunoSEQ multiplex PCR; the TCRdb copy retains only in-frame clones and omits some. This sample has roughly 45,000 clones; 80% to 90% occur once, and the top ten carry approximately 2.6%. The J segment lost 9 bases and the V segment lost 4 bases, leaving 14 bases of the junction unmatched. Per the germline V gene, CDR1 is GTSNPN and CDR2 is SVGIG (reference sequence). CDR3 length: 14 residues. The genes are TRBV30 and TRBJ1-1; 7 nucleotides align to TRBD1. The specimen sequenced was PBMCs. This TCR came from a woman aged 45 to 65 with lung cancer. CDR3 coding DNA: TGTGCCTGGAACGTAGGGGGACAGCACGCGAAAGCTTTCTTT. The encoded protein is CAWNVGGQHAKAFF.